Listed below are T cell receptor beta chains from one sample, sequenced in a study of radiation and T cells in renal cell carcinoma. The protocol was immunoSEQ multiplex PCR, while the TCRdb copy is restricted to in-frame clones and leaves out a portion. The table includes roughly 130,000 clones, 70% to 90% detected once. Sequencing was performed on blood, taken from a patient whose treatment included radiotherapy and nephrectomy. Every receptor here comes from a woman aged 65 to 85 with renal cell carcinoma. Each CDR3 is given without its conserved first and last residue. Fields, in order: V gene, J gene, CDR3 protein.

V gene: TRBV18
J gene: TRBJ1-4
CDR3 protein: ASGIGTANEKLF

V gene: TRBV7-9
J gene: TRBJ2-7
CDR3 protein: ASSFSAPVGGEQY

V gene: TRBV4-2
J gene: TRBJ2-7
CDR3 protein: ASSQEDQGTSKQY

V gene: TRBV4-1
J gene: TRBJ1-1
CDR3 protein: ASSQGTGWGTEAF

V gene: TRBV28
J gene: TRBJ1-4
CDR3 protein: ASSWSATNEKLF

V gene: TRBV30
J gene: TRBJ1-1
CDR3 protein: AWSVGGKVTEAF

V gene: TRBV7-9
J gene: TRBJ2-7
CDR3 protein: ASSSEGTGSYEQY

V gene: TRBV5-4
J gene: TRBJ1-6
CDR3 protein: ASSLGGSYNSPLH

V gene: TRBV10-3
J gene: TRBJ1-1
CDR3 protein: AMRTGKDTEAF

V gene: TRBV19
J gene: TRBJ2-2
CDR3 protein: ASSYRAHTGELF

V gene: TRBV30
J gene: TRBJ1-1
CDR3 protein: AWSVRRDKGVFWNTEAF

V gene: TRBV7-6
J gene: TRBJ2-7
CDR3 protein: ASSQGQGAREQY

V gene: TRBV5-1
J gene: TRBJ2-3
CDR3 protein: ASSFGIDTDTQY

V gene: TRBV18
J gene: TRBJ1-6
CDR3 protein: ASSPGQENSPLH

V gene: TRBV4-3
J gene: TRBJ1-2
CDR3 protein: ASSQGLGYGYT

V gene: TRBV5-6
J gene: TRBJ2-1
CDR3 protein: ASRQSAGLPYNEQF

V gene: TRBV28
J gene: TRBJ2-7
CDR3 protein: ASRFGTALRGEQY

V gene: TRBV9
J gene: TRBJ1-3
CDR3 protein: ASSVVGGNTIY

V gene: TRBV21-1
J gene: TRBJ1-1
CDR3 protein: ASSKDSNTEAF

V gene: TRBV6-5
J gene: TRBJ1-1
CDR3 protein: ASSYATGGMNTEAF

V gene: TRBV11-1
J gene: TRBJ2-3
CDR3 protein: ASSFRDRRDTQY

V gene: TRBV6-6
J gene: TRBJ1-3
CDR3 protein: ASNPRNSGNTIY

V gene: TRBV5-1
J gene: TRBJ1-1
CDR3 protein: ASRFGQGNTEAF

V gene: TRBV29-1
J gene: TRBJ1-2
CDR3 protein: SVERTGTHGYT

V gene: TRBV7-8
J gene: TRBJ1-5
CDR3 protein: ASSPVDSSNQPQH

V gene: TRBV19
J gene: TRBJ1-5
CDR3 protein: ASSISRVGNQPQH

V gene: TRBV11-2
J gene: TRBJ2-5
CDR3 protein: ASSSEAGHARETQY

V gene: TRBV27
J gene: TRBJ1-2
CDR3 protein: ASSSPTGSNYGYT

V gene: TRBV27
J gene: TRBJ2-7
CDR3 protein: ASSSIVSYEQY

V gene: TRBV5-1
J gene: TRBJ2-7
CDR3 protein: ASSTQGLSYEQY

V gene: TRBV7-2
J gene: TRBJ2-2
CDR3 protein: ASSLVGRGETGELF

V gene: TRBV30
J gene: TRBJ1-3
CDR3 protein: AWSVTGAGNTIY

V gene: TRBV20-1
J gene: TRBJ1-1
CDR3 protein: SAPPFGF

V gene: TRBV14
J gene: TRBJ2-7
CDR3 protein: ASVDGDREVHEQY

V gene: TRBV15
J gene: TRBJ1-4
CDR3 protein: ATSRDFLANEKLF

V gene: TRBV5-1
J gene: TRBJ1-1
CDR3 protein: ASRDRVLKEAF

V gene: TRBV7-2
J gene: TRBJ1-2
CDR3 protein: ASSLGLGAWGYT

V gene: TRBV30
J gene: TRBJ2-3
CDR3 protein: AWSRAGDNTDTQY

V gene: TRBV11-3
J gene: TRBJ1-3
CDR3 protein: ASSSPEGLGNTIY

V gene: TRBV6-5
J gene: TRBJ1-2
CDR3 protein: ASSYRGLGYT

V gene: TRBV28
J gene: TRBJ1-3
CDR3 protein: ASSSPGQGYGNTIY

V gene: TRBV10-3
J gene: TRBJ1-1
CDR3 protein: AVNPGQGGNTEAF